The rows below give T cell receptor beta chains drawn from one sample of a study of blood T cells in healthy people across ages. Using its own MiXCR run on the 5' RACE reads, TCRdb lists one record per CDR3 protein. The sample lists some 1,800,000 distinct CDR3 sequences; roughly 43% were seen once. Sequenced input: blood. Receptor source: a human donor in good health. Both conserved end residues are part of each CDR3. The order of the fields is V gene, clone size, J gene, D gene, CDR3 DNA, CDR3 protein. D genes are given only for firm matches. Clone size is stated in some rows and not others, as once, few, many or a class when expanded.

>TRBV6-5|many|TRBJ2-4|TRBD2
TGTGCCAGAATCCCCGGGGGGTTTCAGTACTTC
CARIPGGFQYF
>TRBV7-8|NA|TRBJ2-1|NA
TGTGCCAGCATCTCACGGGAAGTTGAGCAGTTCTTC
CASISREVEQFF
>TRBV29-1|NA|TRBJ2-3|TRBD2
TGCAGCGTTGAAGACTGGGCGGGGGGGCCTGGTACGCAGTATTTT
CSVEDWAGGPGTQYF
>TRBV7-9|few|TRBJ1-2|NA
TGTGCCAGCAGCTTAGGAAACAGGATGAGTTTTAGAGGCTACACCTTC
CASSLGNRMSFRGYTF
>TRBV5-1|few|TRBJ2-7|NA
TGCGCCAGCACCCGAGGGGATTCGAGACTGACCTACGAGCAGTACTTC
CASTRGDSRLTYEQYF
>TRBV7-2|NA|TRBJ2-2|NA
TGTGCCAGCAGCTCCGTACTTGTAACCGGGGAGCTGTTTTTT
CASSSVLVTGELFF
>TRBV20-1|few|TRBJ1-6|TRBD1
TGCAGTGCTAGCGGTGACAGGGATAATTCACCCCTCCACTTT
CSASGDRDNSPLHF
>TRBV4-3|NA|TRBJ1-5|NA
TGCGCCAGCAGCCAAGATGGGGGGAGGGGTAGGCCCCAGCATTTT
CASSQDGGRGRPQHF
>TRBV11-3|few|TRBJ2-5|NA
TGTGCCAGCAGCCCCTTCCGGCAGGGCCAAGAGACCCAGTACTTC
CASSPFRQGQETQYF
>TRBV18|NA|TRBJ1-2|NA
TGTGCCAGCTCACCTATGGACAGTCCTAACTATGGCTACACCTTC
CASSPMDSPNYGYTF
>TRBV4-3|NA|TRBJ2-7|TRBD2
TGCGCCAGCAGCCAAGAACTGGTAGCGGGCACGACCTACGAGCAGTACTTC
CASSQELVAGTTYEQYF
>TRBV11-2|few|TRBJ2-5|NA
TGTGCCAGCAGCTTGGATCGACAGGAGCAGTACTTC
CASSLDRQEQYF
>TRBV7-2|NA|TRBJ2-7|NA
TGTGCCGGCAGCTTAGCCTCGCGGTACGTCTCCTACGAGCAGTACTTC
CAGSLASRYVSYEQYF
>TRBV7-2|NA|TRBJ2-7|NA
TGTGCCAGCAGCGTATTATGGCAGGGAACCTACGAGCAGTACTTC
CASSVLWQGTYEQYF